This T cell receptor (beta chain) derives from a study of cytomegalovirus exposure and HLA in healthy donors. Broader study findings: Fewer N-insertions than the approximately 700-donor mean were reportedly shown by an Asian-associated ancestry cluster in a later analysis. HLA-A and HLA-B allele assignments for most subjects were reportedly predicted accurately using TCR beta sequences. Researchers reported in a later analysis that a missense DCLRE1C variant was tied to TCR beta V- and J-gene trimming.

About this clone itself: Its antigen is not identified.

The study ran its PCR with 60 Vbeta and 13 Jbeta primers. Measured with immunoSEQ multiplex PCR; TCRdb has only the in-frame clones, and not every one. Seen in this sample are approximately 110,000 clones; the ten most common clones hold about 2.2%. The CDR3 runs to 16 residues. V shed 2 bases and J shed 1 base, with 14 bases lying between them. The germline CDR1 and CDR2 sequences are MNHNY and SVGAGI (reference sequence). The sequenced sample was PBMCs. The clonotype comes from a man aged 40-49 years in good health and CMV-seronegative. The rearrangement joins TRBV6-6 to TRBJ1-1, with D possibly being TRBD1 (5 bases). CDR3 DNA sequence: TGTGCCAGCAGTTACCCCCAGGGCTTATCGAACACTGAAGCTTTCTTT. Translating it yields CASSYPQGLSNTEAFF.